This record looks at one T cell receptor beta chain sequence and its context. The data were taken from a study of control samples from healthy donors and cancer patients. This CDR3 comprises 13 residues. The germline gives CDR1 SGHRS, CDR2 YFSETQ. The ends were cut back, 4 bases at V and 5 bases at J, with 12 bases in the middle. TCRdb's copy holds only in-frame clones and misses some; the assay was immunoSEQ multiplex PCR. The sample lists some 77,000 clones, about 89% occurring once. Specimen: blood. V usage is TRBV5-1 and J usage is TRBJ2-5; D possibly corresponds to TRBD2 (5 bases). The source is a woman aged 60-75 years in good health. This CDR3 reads CASSRGSAETQYF. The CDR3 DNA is TGCGCCAGCAGCCGGGGTAGTGCCGAGACCCAGTACTTC.